The clone carrying this TCR beta chain was recorded a few times. Its antigen is undetermined. This entry comes from a study of T-cell reconstitution after alpha-beta-depleted transplantation in children. This CDR3 has 14 amino acids. Trimming took off 6 bases at V and 0 bases at J, with 9 bases between the two ends. General observations from the study: Reportedly, alpha-beta T cells present about two months post-transplant originated from several hundred expanded clones of graft origin.

Unique molecular identifiers were incorporated when the TCRbeta library was constructed. TCRdb re-called the PCR reads with MiXCR, one entry per CDR3 protein. The sample yields 70,000 to 95,000 distinct CDR3 sequences, roughly 20% seen once. The sequence was collected from a male patient under 10 years old who had a stem cell transplant for acute lymphoblastic leukemia, so the T cells may come from the graft donor. Sequenced material: PBMCs, mostly from graft donor cells, taken 360 days after TCRalphabeta/CD19-depleted stem cell transplant. The chain is built from TRBV12-3 or TRBV12-4 and TRBJ2-4, with unresolved D. The CDR3 sequence: CASRPSSAKNIQYF. The CDR3 DNA reads as TGTGCCAGCAGGCCTTCATCAGCCAAAAACATTCAGTACTTC.